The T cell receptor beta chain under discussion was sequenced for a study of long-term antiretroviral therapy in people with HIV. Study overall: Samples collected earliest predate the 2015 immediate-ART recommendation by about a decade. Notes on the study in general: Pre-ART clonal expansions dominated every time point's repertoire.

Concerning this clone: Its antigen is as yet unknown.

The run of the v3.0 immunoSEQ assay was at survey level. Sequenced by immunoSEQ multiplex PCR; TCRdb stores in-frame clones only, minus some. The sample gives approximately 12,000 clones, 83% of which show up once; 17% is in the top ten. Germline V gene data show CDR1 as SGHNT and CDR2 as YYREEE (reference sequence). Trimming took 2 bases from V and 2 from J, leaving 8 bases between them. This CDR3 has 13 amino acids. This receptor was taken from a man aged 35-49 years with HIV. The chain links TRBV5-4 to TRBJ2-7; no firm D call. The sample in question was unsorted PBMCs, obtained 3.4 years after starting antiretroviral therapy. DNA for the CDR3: TGTGCCAGCAGCTTAGGTCGTACCTACGAGCAGTACTTC. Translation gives CASSLGRTYEQYF.